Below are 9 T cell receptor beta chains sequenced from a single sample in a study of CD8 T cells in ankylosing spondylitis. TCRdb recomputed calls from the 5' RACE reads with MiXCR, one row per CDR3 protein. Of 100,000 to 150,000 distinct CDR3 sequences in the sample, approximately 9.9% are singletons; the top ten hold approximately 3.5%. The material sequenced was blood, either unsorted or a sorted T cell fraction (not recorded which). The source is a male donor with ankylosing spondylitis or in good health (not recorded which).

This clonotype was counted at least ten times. CDR3 amino acids: CASSLEADRRITEAFF. CDR3 nucleotide sequence: TGTGCCAGCAGCTTGGAAGCGGACAGGAGGATCACTGAAGCTTTCTTT. This chain joins TRBV7-2 and TRBJ1-1; 7 bases match TRBD1. This CDR3 has 16 amino acids. Germline V gene lookup returns CDR1 SGHTA and CDR2 FQGNSA. V dropped 3 bases and J dropped 4; count of bases not matched to a gene: 11.

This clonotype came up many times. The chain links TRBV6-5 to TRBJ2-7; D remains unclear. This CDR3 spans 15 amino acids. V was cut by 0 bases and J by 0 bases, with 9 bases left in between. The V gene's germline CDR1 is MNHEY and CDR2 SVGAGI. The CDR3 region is CASSYSGLSSYEQYF. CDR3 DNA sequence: TGTGCCAGCAGTTACTCCGGGTTAAGCTCCTACGAGCAGTACTTC.

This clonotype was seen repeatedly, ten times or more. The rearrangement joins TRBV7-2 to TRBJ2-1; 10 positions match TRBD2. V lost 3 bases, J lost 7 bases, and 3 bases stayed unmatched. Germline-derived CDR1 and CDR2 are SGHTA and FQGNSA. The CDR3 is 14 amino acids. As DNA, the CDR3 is TGTGCCAGCAGCTTGGGACTAGCGTGGAATGAGCAGTTCTTC. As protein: CASSLGLAWNEQFF.

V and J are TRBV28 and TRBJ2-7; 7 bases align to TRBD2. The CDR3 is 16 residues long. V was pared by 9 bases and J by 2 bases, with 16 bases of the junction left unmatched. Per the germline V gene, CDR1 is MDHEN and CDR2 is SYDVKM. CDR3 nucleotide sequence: TGTGCCAGGAGCCCTGGGCTACTAGCGACAGCCTACGAGCAGTACTTC. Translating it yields CARSPGLLATAYEQYF.

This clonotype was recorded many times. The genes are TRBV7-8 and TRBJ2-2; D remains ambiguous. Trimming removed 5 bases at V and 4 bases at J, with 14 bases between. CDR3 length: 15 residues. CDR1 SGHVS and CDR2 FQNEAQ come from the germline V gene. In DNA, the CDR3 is TGTGCCAGCAGCCCTACCGGTAGTAGCACCGGGGAGCTGTTTTTT. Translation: CASSPTGSSTGELFF.

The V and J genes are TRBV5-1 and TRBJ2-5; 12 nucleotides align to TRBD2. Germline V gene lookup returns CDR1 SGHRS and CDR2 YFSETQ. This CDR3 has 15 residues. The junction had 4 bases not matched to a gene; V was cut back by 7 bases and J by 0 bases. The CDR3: CASRLAGVNQETQYF. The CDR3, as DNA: TGCGCCAGCCGACTAGCGGGGGTTAACCAAGAGACCCAGTACTTC.

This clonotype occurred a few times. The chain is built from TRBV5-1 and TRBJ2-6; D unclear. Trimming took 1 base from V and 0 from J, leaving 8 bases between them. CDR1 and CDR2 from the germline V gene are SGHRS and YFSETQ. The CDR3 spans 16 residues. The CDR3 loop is CASSLSPISGANVLTF. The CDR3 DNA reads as TGCGCCAGCAGCTTGTCACCGATCTCTGGGGCCAACGTCCTGACTTTC.

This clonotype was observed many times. The CDR3 spells CATSDSTGGGVGSYNEQFF. Written as DNA, the CDR3 is TGTGCCACCAGTGACTCGACAGGGGGCGGTGTGGGGTCCTACAATGAGCAGTTCTTC. This sequence joins TRBV24-1 and TRBJ2-1, with 10 bases lining up with TRBD1. The length of the CDR3 is 19 residues. Germline-derived CDR1 and CDR2 are KGHDR and SFDVKD. Trimming at V came to 4 bases and at J to 1 base, leaving 12 bases not matched to a gene.

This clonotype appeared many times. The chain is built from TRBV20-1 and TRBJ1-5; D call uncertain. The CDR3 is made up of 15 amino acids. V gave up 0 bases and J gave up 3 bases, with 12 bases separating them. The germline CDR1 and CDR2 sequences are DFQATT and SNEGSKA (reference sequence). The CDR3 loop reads CSARDIDGYNQPQHF. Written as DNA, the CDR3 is TGCAGTGCTAGAGATATCGACGGGTACAATCAGCCCCAGCATTTT.